One T cell receptor beta chain is described in this entry. The repertoire was sequenced with immunoSEQ multiplex PCR; TCRdb's copy has only in-frame clones and lacks some. The sample has about 470,000 clones; roughly 87% are singletons. The ends were cut back, 0 bases at V and 2 bases at J, with 13 bases in the middle. This CDR3 has 16 residues. Looked up from germline, CDR1 is LGHDT and CDR2 is YNNKEL (reference sequence). This sample was included in a study of blood T cell repertoires in COVID-19. Donors in Cohort 3 who had recovered were those with two negative PCRs, healthcare professional clearance, or resolution of their symptoms.

The sequence came from a woman aged 18-35 years who had recovered from COVID-19. Sample: PBMCs or T cells enriched from blood (not recorded which). This chain uses TRBV3-1 (or the pseudogene TRBV3-2) with TRBJ1-2; D gene uncertain. The DNA of the CDR3 is TGTGCCAGCAGCCAAGAGTGGGAGGAGTCCAACTATGGCTACACCTTC. It is translated as CASSQEWEESNYGYTF.